This record concerns one T cell receptor (beta chain) sequence. The V and J ends lost 6 bases and 4 bases, in that order; junction bases with no gene match: 5. This CDR3 region has 13 residues. Germline-derived CDR1 and CDR2 are MNHEY and SMNVEV (reference sequence). This sample is part of a study of blood T cell repertoires in COVID-19. Looking at the study overall: Acute and convalescent COVID-19 specimens originated in the United States, Italy and Spain.

Data came from immunoSEQ multiplex PCR; TCRdb stores just in-frame clones and leaves some out. The repertoire holds approximately 76,000 clones, with around 90% as singletons. This TCR was sampled from a man between 25 and 39 years old with acute or convalescent COVID-19. The source material was peripheral blood. This chain connects TRBV27 to TRBJ2-7; 8 bases match TRBD2. CDR3 coding DNA: TGTGCCAGCAGACTCGGGAGGGGGTACGAGCAGTACTTC. As protein: CASRLGRGYEQYF.